This TCR beta chain is drawn from a study of radiation and T cells in renal cell carcinoma. CDR3 length: 15 residues. The germline V gene encodes CDR1 MDHEN and CDR2 SYDVKM. V was cut by 5 bases and J by 2 bases, with 14 bases left in between. Sequencing used immunoSEQ multiplex PCR; TCRdb keeps in-frame clones, though not all of them. The data show more than 20,000 clones, roughly 80% seen once. Sample time point: blood 2 weeks post-SBRT. Treatment in this sample: 15 Gy SBRT to primary tumor, nephrectomy 4 weeks later. Sample: blood, taken from a patient whose treatment included radiotherapy and nephrectomy. The TCR sequence derives from a man in his 60s with renal cell carcinoma. The genes are TRBV28 and TRBJ2-3, with a weak D call TRBD1 (6 bases). CDR3 DNA sequence: TGTGCCAGCAGTACGACCGGGACACACACAGATACGCAGTATTTT. Translating it yields CASSTTGTHTDTQYF.